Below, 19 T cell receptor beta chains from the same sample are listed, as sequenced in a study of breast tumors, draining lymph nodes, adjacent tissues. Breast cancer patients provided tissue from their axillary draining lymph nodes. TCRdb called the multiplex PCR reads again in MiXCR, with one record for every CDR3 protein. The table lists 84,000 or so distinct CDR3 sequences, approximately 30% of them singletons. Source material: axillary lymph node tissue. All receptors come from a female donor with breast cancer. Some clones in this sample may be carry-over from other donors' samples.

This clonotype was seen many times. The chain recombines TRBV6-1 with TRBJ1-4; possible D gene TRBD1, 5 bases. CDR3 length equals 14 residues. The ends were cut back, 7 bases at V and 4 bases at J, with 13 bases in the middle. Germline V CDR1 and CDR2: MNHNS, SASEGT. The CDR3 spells CASIIDRNNEKLFF. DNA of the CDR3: TGTGCCAGCATTATCGACAGAAATAATGAAAAACTGTTTTTT.

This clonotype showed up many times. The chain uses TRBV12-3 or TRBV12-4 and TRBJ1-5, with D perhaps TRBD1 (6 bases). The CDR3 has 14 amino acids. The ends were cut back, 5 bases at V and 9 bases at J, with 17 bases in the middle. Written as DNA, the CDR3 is TGTGCCAGCAGTATCGACAGGCGTAGTTCGCCCCAGCATTTT. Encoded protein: CASSIDRRSSPQHF.

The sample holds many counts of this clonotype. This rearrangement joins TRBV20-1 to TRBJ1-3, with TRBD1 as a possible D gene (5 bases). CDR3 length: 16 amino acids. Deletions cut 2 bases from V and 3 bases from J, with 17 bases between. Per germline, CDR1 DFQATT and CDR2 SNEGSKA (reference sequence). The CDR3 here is CSARQAGTEVGNTIYF. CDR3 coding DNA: TGCAGTGCTAGACAAGCCGGGACCGAAGTTGGAAACACCATATATTTT.

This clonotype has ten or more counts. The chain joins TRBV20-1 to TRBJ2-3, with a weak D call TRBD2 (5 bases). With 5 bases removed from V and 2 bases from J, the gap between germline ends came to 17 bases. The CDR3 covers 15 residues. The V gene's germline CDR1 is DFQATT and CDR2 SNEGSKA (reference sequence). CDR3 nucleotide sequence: TGCAGTGCTCACAAGTTAGGAGGCCTCACAGATACGCAGTATTTT. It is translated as CSAHKLGGLTDTQYF.

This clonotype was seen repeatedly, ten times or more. CDR3 amino acids: CAISETTRDRGINSPLHF. The CDR3 DNA follows: TGTGCCATCAGTGAGACCACCAGGGACAGGGGAATCAATTCACCCCTCCACTTT. The rearrangement links TRBV10-3 to TRBJ1-6, with 10 bases matching TRBD1. CDR1 is ENHRY and CDR2 is SYGVKD in the germline V gene. V lost 2 bases to trimming and J lost 7 bases; unmatched junction nucleotides: 11. The CDR3 extends over 18 amino acids.

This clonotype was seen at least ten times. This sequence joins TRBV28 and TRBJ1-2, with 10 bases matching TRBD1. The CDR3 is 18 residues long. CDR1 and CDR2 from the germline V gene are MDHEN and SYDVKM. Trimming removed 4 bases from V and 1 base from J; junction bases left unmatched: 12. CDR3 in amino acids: CASSSPGGDRGGNYGYTF. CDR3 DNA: TGTGCCAGCAGTTCACCTGGGGGGGACAGGGGAGGTAACTATGGCTACACCTTC.

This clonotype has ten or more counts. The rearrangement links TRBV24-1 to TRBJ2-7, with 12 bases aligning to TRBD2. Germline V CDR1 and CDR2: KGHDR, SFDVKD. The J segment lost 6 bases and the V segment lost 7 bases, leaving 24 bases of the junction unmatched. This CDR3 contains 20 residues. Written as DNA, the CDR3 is TGTGCCACCAGGGGGCTCCTAGCGGGAGGGCCCCGAGGGTTAGTGGGCGAGCAGTACTTC. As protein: CATRGLLAGGPRGLVGEQYF.

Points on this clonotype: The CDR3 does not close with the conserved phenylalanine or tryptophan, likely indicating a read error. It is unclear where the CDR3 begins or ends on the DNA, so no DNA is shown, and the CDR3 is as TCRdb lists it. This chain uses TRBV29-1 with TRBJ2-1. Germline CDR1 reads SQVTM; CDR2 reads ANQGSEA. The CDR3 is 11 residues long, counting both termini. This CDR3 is CSVDLGIEQTL.

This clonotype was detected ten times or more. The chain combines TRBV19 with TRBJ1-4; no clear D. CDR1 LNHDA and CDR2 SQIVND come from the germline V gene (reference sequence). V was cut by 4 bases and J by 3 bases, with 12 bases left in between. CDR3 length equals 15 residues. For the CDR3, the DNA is TGTGCCAGTAGTAACTCCGGGTCTCCTAATGAAAAACTGTTTTTT. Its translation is CASSNSGSPNEKLFF.

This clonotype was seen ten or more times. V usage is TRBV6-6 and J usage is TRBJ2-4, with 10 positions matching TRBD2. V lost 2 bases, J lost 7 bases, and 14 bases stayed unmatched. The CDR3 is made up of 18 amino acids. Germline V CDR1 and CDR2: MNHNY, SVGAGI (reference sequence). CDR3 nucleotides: TGTGCCAGCAGTTACGAGCTACAGCGGGAGGGCCTCGCGAACATTCAGTACTTC. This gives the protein CASSYELQREGLANIQYF.

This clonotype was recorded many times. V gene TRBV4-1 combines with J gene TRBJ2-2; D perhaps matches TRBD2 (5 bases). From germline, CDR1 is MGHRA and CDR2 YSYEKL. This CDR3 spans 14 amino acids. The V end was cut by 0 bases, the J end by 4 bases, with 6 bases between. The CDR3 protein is CASSQERATGELFF. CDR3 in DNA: TGCGCCAGCAGCCAAGAGAGGGCCACCGGGGAGCTGTTTTTT.

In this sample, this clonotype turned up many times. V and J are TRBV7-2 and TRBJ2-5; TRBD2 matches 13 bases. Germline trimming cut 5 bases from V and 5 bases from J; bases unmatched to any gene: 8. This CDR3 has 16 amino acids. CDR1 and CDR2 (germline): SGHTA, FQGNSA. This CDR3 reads CASSPWTSGRSETQYF. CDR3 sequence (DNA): TGTGCCAGCAGCCCCTGGACTAGCGGGAGATCGGAGACCCAGTACTTC.

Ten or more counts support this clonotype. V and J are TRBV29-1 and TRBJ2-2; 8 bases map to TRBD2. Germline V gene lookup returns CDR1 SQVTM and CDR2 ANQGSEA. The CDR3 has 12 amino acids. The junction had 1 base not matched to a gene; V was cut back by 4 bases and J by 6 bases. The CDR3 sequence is CSVVREAGELFF. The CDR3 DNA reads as TGCAGCGTTGTGCGGGAGGCCGGGGAGCTGTTTTTT.

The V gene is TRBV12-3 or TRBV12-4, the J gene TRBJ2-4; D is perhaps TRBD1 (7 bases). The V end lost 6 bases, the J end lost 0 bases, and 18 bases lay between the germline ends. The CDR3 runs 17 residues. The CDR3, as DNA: TGTGCCAGCAGCTTGACAGGGACGGGACTAGCCAAAAACATTCAGTACTTC. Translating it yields CASSLTGTGLAKNIQYF.

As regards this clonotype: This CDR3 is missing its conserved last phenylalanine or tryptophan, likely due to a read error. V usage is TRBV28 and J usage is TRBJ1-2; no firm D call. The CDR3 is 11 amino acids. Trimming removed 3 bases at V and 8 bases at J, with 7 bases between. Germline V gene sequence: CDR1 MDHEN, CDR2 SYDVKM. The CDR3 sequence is CASSLNQGYTL. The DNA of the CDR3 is TGTGCCAGCAGTTTGAACCAGGGCTACACCCTC.

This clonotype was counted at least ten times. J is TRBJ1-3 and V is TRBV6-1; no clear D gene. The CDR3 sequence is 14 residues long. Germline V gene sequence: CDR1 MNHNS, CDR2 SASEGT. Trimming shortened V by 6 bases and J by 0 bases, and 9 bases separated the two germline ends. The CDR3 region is CASRLGSSGNTIYF. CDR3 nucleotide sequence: TGTGCCAGCAGGTTGGGTAGCTCTGGAAACACCATATATTTT.

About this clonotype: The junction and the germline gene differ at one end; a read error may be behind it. The CDR3 loop is CVSSLSGTDTQYF. As DNA, the CDR3 is TGTGTCAGCAGTTTATCTGGCACAGATACGCAGTATTTT. The J gene is TRBJ2-3, the V gene TRBV28, with no clear D. CDR3 length: 13 residues. From germline, CDR1 is MDHEN and CDR2 SYDVKM. Full variable domain (rest looked up from reference TRBV28 and TRBJ2-3): DVKVTQSSRYLVKRTGEKVFLECVQDMDHENMFWYRQDPGLGLRLIYFSYDVKMKEKGDIPEGYSVSREKKERFSLILESASTNQTSMYLCVSSLSGTDTQYFGPGTRLTVL.

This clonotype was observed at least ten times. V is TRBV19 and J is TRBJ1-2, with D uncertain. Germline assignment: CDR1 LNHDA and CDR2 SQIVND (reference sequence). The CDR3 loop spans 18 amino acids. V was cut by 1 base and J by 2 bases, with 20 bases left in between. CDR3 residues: CASSIGGQAILLNYGYTF. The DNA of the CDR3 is TGTGCCAGTAGTATAGGCGGGCAGGCGATCCTGCTCAACTATGGCTACACCTTC. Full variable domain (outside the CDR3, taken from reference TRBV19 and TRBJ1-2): DGGITQSPKYLFRKEGQNVTLSCEQNLNHDAMYWYRQDPGQGLRLIYYSQIVNDFQKGDIAEGYSVSREKKESFPLTVTSAQKNPTAFYLCASSIGGQAILLNYGYTFGSGTRLTVV.

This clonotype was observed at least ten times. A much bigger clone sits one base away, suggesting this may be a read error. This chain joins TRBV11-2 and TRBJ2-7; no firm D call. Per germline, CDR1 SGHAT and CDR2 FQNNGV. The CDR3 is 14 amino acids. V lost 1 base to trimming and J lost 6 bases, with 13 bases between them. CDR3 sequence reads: CASSLGLVALEQYF. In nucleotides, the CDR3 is TGTGCCAGCAGCTTAGGGCTAGTTGCTCTCGAGCAGTACTTC.